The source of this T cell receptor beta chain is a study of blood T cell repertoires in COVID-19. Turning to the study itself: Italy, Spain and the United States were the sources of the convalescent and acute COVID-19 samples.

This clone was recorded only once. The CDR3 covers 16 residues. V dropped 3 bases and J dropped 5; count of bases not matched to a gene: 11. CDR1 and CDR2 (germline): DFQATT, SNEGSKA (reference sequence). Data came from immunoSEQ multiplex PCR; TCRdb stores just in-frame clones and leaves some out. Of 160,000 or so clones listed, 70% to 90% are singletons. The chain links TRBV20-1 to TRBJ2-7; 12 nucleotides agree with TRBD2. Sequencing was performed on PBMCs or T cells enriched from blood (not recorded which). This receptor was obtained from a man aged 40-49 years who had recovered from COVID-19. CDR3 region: CSASTRTSGDRDEQYF. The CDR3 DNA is TGCAGTGCTAGTACTCGGACTAGCGGGGACAGGGACGAGCAGTACTTC.